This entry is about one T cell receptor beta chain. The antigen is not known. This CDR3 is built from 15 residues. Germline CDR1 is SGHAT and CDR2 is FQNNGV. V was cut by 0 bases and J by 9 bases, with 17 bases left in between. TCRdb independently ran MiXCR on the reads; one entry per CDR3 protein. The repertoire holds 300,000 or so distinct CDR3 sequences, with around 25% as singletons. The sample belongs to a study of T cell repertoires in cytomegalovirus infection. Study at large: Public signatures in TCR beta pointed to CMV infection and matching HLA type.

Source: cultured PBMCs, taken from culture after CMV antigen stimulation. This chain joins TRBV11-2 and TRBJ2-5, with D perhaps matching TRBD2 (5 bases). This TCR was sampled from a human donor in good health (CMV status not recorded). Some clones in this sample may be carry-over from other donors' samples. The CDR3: CASSLDGHSAGAQYF. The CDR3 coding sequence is TGTGCCAGCAGCTTAGATGGTCATAGCGCCGGGGCCCAGTACTTC. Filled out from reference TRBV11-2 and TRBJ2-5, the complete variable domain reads EAGVAQSPRYKIIEKRQSVAFWCNPISGHATLYWYQQILGQGPKLLIQFQNNGVVDDSQLPKDRFSAERLKGVDSTLKIQPAKLEDSAVYLCASSLDGHSAGAQYFGPGTRLLVL.